The 30 T cell receptor beta chains in this list originate from one sample, sequenced in a study of cytomegalovirus exposure and HLA in healthy donors. PCR primers comprised 60 Vbeta and 13 Jbeta primers. Profiled with immunoSEQ multiplex PCR; TCRdb holds only in-frame clones, not every one. The sample yields hundreds of thousands of clones, less than 85% seen once. Sequenced sample: PBMCs. Receptor source: a man between 18 and 35 years old in good health and CMV-seronegative.

V gene TRBV6-1 combines with J gene TRBJ2-1, with 10 bases matching TRBD2. Germline values: CDR1 MNHNS, CDR2 SASEGT. J lost 9 bases, V lost 5 bases, and 10 bases had no gene match. This CDR3 spans 15 amino acids. The DNA for the CDR3 is TGTGCCAGCAGTTTACGGCTAGCGGGAGTGGGTGAGCAGTTCTTC. Its translation is CASSLRLAGVGEQFF.

The J gene is TRBJ1-2, the V gene TRBV19, with 9 bases aligning to TRBD1. CDR3 length: 16 amino acids. Germline V gene sequence: CDR1 LNHDA, CDR2 SQIVND (reference sequence). The V and J ends lost 10 bases and 3 bases, in that order; junction bases with no gene match: 15. In DNA, the CDR3 is TGTGCCACAAGCCGCATGGGGACAGGGTGGGACTATGGCTACACCTTC. Amino acid sequence: CATSRMGTGWDYGYTF.

This sequence joins TRBV27 and TRBJ1-1; D is perhaps TRBD1 (5 bases). V was trimmed by 4 bases and J by 5 bases, leaving 8 bases between them. From germline, CDR1 is MNHEY and CDR2 SMNVEV (reference sequence). CDR3 length equals 12 residues. The CDR3 DNA reads as TGTGCCAGCAGTTGGGGGGGGACTGAAGCTTTCTTT. It specifies CASSWGGTEAFF.

V is TRBV5-4 and J is TRBJ1-1; no clear D gene. Germline values: CDR1 SGHNT, CDR2 YYREEE (reference sequence). The CDR3 loop spans 12 amino acids. The ends were cut back, 2 bases at V and 1 base at J, with 3 bases in the middle. The DNA for the CDR3 is TGTGCCAGCAGCTTCGGGAACACTGAAGCTTTCTTT. Translating gives CASSFGNTEAFF.

This clone was seen a handful of times. V is TRBV30 and J is TRBJ1-1; a possible D gene is TRBD1 (6 bases). Trimming cost V 2 bases and J 0 bases, with 13 bases left between them. Germline V CDR1 and CDR2: GTSNPN, SVGIG (reference sequence). This CDR3 spans 15 amino acids. DNA of the CDR3: TGTGCCTGGAGTAGGTTAGGGGGAATGAACACTGAAGCTTTCTTT. Protein product: CAWSRLGGMNTEAFF.

This chain connects TRBV28 to TRBJ1-4, with 7 bases aligning to TRBD1. The CDR3 consists of 15 residues. Germline CDR1 and CDR2: MDHEN and SYDVKM. Trimming at V came to 6 bases and at J to 5 bases, leaving 9 bases not matched to a gene. CDR3 sequence reads: CASSSSGTDNEKLFF. The CDR3 bases are TGTGCCAGCAGCTCATCCGGGACAGACAATGAAAAACTGTTTTTT.

The rearrangement uses TRBV6-1 and TRBJ2-7, with TRBD1 identical over 9 bases. This CDR3 spans 14 amino acids. V shed 6 bases and J 0 bases; nucleotides not matched to a gene: 3. The germline gives CDR1 MNHNS, CDR2 SASEGT. In DNA form, the CDR3 reads TGTGCCAGCAGGGAGACAGGGGGCTCCTACGAGCAGTACTTC. It translates to CASRETGGSYEQYF.

The genes are TRBV28 and TRBJ1-1; D is possibly TRBD1 (6 bases). CDR3 length equals 14 residues. V was cut by 6 bases and J by 0 bases, with 11 bases left in between. CDR1 is MDHEN, CDR2 SYDVKM, per germline. The CDR3 sequence: CASRPGQMNTEAFF. The CDR3 DNA follows: TGTGCCAGCAGGCCCGGACAGATGAACACTGAAGCTTTCTTT.

The J gene is TRBJ1-5, the V gene TRBV28; D ambiguous. Per germline, CDR1 MDHEN and CDR2 SYDVKM. V shed 3 bases and J shed 2 bases, with 17 bases lying between them. This CDR3 comprises 17 residues. The CDR3 DNA sequence: TGTGCCAGCAGTTTCCCAAACTTTGGTCAGGGCAATCAGCCCCAGCATTTT. Its translation: CASSFPNFGQGNQPQHF.

The chain employs TRBV9 and TRBJ1-1; unclear D gene. The CDR3 contains 12 residues. V lost 3 bases, J lost 11 bases, and 14 bases lay in between. The germline V gene has CDR1 SGDLS and CDR2 YYNGEE. CDR3 loop: CASSEWTRGAFF. CDR3 DNA: TGTGCCAGCAGCGAATGGACCCGAGGGGCTTTCTTT.

V gene TRBV18 combines with J gene TRBJ2-5; D is unclear. V lost 1 base to trimming and J lost 3 bases, with 3 bases between them. The V gene's germline CDR1 is KGHSH and CDR2 LQKENI. The CDR3 is 12 amino acids. CDR3 bases: TGTGCCAGCTCACCACTAGAAGAGACCCAGTACTTC. Its protein is CASSPLEETQYF.

This chain links TRBV5-1 with TRBJ2-7; 10 bases fit TRBD1. This CDR3 comprises 14 residues. In germline, CDR1 is SGHRS, CDR2 YFSETQ. With V trimmed by 2 bases and J by 4 bases, 3 bases remained unmatched. The CDR3 spells CASSFGQGGYEQYF. The DNA for the CDR3 is TGCGCCAGCAGCTTCGGACAGGGGGGGTACGAGCAGTACTTC.

This chain links TRBV5-1 with TRBJ2-3, with D perhaps TRBD2 (5 bases). V lost 4 bases, J lost 4 bases, and 13 bases lay in between. This CDR3 has 14 residues. The germline CDR1 and CDR2 sequences are SGHRS and YFSETQ. The DNA for the CDR3 is TGCGCCAGCAGCCCCCGAAGCGGACCAGATACGCAGTATTTT. The encoded protein is CASSPRSGPDTQYF.

The rearrangement uses TRBV6-5 and TRBJ1-1, with TRBD1 matching over 7 bases. The CDR3 sequence is 16 residues long. Germline CDR1 reads MNHEY; CDR2 reads SVGAGI. V dropped 0 bases and J dropped 1; count of bases not matched to a gene: 5. CDR3 DNA sequence: TGTGCCAGCAGTTACTCCTTACAGGGGTGGAACACTGAAGCTTTCTTT. This translates into CASSYSLQGWNTEAFF.

The V gene is TRBV29-1, the J gene TRBJ1-2; D is perhaps TRBD1 (6 bases). V was trimmed by 8 bases and J by 1 base, leaving 14 bases between them. This CDR3 has 13 residues. Germline lookup yields CDR1 SQVTM and CDR2 ANQGSEA. The CDR3 DNA sequence: TGCAGCTACTCAGGGGTCCGTAACTATGGCTACACCTTC. Translation: CSYSGVRNYGYTF.

This clone was detected only once. The chain recombines TRBV28 with TRBJ1-2; 8 bases map to TRBD1. The CDR3 loop spans 11 amino acids. The trim removed 3 bases at V and 14 bases at J, leaving 5 bases unmatched. The germline gives CDR1 MDHEN, CDR2 SYDVKM. The CDR3, as DNA: TGTGCCAGCAGTTTCGCAGGGGGCGAAACCTTC. Its translation is CASSFAGGETF.

V gene TRBV20-1 combines with J gene TRBJ2-7; D unresolved. The CDR3 loop spans 11 amino acids. Trimming removed 4 bases from V and 1 base from J, with 5 bases in between. Germline values: CDR1 DFQATT, CDR2 SNEGSKA (reference sequence). The CDR3 here is CSAILSYEQYF. The CDR3 region has the DNA TGCAGTGCTATCCTTTCCTACGAGCAGTACTTC.

The chain combines TRBV29-1 with TRBJ1-4; TRBD1 is a possible D gene (5 bases). CDR3 length equals 14 residues. Germline values: CDR1 SQVTM, CDR2 ANQGSEA. The germline V and J ends were trimmed by 6 bases and 7 bases, with 18 bases remaining between them. The CDR3 sequence: CSVEIAGYGEKLFF. CDR3 nucleotides: TGCAGCGTCGAGATCGCAGGGTATGGTGAAAAACTGTTTTTT.

The V call is TRBV27, the J call TRBJ2-7; a possible D gene is TRBD2 (5 bases). The CDR3 contains 16 residues. The germline CDR1 and CDR2 sequences are MNHEY and SMNVEV (reference sequence). V gave up 6 bases and J gave up 2 bases, with 20 bases separating them. CDR3 sequence reads: CASSLQSAGPPYEQYF. Here the CDR3 DNA reads TGTGCCAGCAGCCTACAAAGCGCGGGTCCCCCCTACGAGCAGTACTTC.

The J gene is TRBJ2-1, the V gene TRBV29-1, with TRBD2 identical over 11 bases. With V trimmed by 1 base and J by 2 bases, 7 bases remained unmatched. Germline lookup yields CDR1 SQVTM and CDR2 ANQGSEA. This CDR3 is 17 amino acids long. CDR3 sequence reads: CSVEGLAGGPAYNEQFF. The CDR3, as DNA: TGCAGCGTTGAAGGTTTAGCGGGAGGGCCGGCCTACAATGAGCAGTTCTTC.

This chain uses TRBV18 with TRBJ1-1, with D uncertain. The V end lost 2 bases, the J end lost 0 bases, and 10 bases lay between the germline ends. Germline V gene data show CDR1 as KGHSH and CDR2 as LQKENI. The CDR3 consists of 15 residues. For the CDR3, the DNA is TGTGCCAGCTCACCAGGGTTCGGGATGAACACTGAAGCTTTCTTT. Translated, it gives CASSPGFGMNTEAFF.

The rearrangement uses TRBV2 and TRBJ1-5; TRBD1 aligns across 11 bases. Germline CDR1 and CDR2: SNHLY and FYNNEI. The length of the CDR3 is 14 residues. V was clipped by 8 bases and J by 7 bases; unmatched bases: 7. The CDR3 DNA sequence: TGTGCCAGCGGACAGGGGGCGGTAGGACAGCCCCAGCATTTT. Encoded protein: CASGQGAVGQPQHF.

The chain recombines TRBV6-5 with TRBJ1-3; D may be TRBD1 (5 bases). This CDR3 spans 15 amino acids. CDR1 is MNHEY, CDR2 SVGAGI, per germline. Trimming removed 5 bases at V and 2 bases at J, with 13 bases between. The CDR3 bases are TGTGCCAGCAGTAAATTACGACAGACTGGAAACACCATATATTTT. Its translation is CASSKLRQTGNTIYF.

The rearrangement joins TRBV9 to TRBJ2-2; 9 nucleotides match TRBD1. The germline V gene encodes CDR1 SGDLS and CDR2 YYNGEE. The CDR3 extends over 17 amino acids. V dropped 1 base and J dropped 6; count of bases not matched to a gene: 10. The CDR3 DNA is TGTGCCAGCAGCGTAACTTGGGGGACAGGGAAAGCCGGGGAGCTGTTTTTT. It is translated as CASSVTWGTGKAGELFF.

The rearrangement joins TRBV14 to TRBJ2-3; 7 bases are a match to TRBD2. The CDR3 loop spans 13 amino acids. Germline V lookup: CDR1 SGHDN, CDR2 FVKESK. After removal of 4 bases from V and 12 bases from J, the junction contained 10 bases not matched to a gene. In DNA form, the CDR3 reads TGTGCCAGCAGCCGCCAGCGGGGCGAAGGCCAGTATTTT. Amino acid sequence: CASSRQRGEGQYF. The whole variable domain, remainder taken from reference TRBV14 and TRBJ2-3, is EAGVTQFPSHSVIEKGQTVTLRCDPISGHDNLYWYRRVMGKEIKFLLHFVKESKQDESGMPNNRFLAERTGGTYSTLKVQPAELEDSGVYFCASSRQRGEGQYFGPGTRLTVL.

In this sample, this clone turned up a few times. A read error may account for a junction end that differs from germline. The V gene is TRBV7-9, the J gene TRBJ1-3, with D possibly TRBD1 on 5 matching bases. From germline, CDR1 is SEHNR and CDR2 FQNEAQ (reference sequence). The length of the CDR3 is 15 residues. CDR3 sequence (DNA): TGTTCCAGCACCATTACCTTGACAGCCGATAACACCATATATTTT. Amino acid sequence: CSSTITLTADNTIYF.

The V call is TRBV5-1, the J call TRBJ2-5; D possibly corresponds to TRBD2 (5 bases). The V gene lost 2 bases and the J gene lost 1 base, with 9 bases spanning the gap. Germline V gives CDR1 SGHRS, CDR2 YFSETQ. The CDR3 is made up of 14 amino acids. The CDR3 loop reads CASSFGRVQETQYF. CDR3 bases: TGCGCCAGCAGCTTTGGGCGGGTCCAAGAGACCCAGTACTTC.

This clone has just a few counts. The chain employs TRBV18 and TRBJ2-7; D is unresolved. V lost 6 bases and J 6 bases, leaving 15 bases between the germline ends. The CDR3 is made up of 13 amino acids. Germline CDR1 is KGHSH and CDR2 is LQKENI. The CDR3 DNA is TGTGCCAGCTCCCTTAAAATGGTGAGCGAGCAGTACTTC. This sequence encodes CASSLKMVSEQYF.

This rearrangement joins TRBV6-1 to TRBJ2-4; maybe TRBD1 (5 bases). CDR3 size: 15 residues. Germline assignment: CDR1 MNHNS and CDR2 SASEGT. V dropped 7 bases and J dropped 2 bases, with 15 bases sitting between them. Here the CDR3 DNA reads TGTGCCAGCACACCCGCGGCAGGGTCCAAAAACATTCAGTACTTC. It yields the protein CASTPAAGSKNIQYF.

The gene calls are TRBV5-4 and TRBJ2-3; 12 nucleotides match TRBD2. The CDR3 length is 19 residues. CDR1 and CDR2 from the germline V gene are SGHNT and YYREEE (reference sequence). V was pared by 4 bases and J by 2 bases, with 14 bases of the junction left unmatched. DNA of the CDR3: TGTGCCAGCAGCCGGAACCTAAAAACTAGCGGGAGGCCCACAGATACGCAGTATTTT. It is translated as CASSRNLKTSGRPTDTQYF.